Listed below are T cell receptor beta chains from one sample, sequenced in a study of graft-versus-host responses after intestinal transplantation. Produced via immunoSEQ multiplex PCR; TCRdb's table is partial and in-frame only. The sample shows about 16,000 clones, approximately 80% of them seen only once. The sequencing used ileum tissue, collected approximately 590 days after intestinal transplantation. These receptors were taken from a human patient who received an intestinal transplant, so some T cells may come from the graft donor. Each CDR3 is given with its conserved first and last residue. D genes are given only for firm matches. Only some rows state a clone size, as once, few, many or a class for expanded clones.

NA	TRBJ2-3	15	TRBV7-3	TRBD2	CASSLNSGATDTQYF	TGTGCCAGCAGCTTAAACAGCGGGGCCACAGATACGCAGTATTTT
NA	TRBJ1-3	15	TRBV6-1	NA	CASSRVGSSGNTIYF	TGTGCCAGCAGTAGGGTTGGCAGCTCTGGAAACACCATATATTTT
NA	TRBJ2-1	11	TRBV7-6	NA	CASSLGGEQFF	TGTGCCAGCAGCTTAGGGGGTGAGCAGTTCTTC
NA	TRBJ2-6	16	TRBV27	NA	CASSFVRVSGANVLTF	TGTGCCAGCAGTTTCGTCCGGGTCTCTGGGGCCAACGTCCTGACTTTC
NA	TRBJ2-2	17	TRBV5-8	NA	CASRYRGGERNTGELFF	TGTGCCAGCAGATACCGGGGTGGGGAAAGGAACACCGGGGAGCTGTTTTTT
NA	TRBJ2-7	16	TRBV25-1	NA	CASSEYYVAGAHEQYF	TGTGCCAGCAGTGAATATTATGTCGCAGGGGCCCACGAGCAGTACTTC
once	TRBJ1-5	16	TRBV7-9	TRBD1	CASSLWDSYSNQPQHF	TGTGCCAGCAGCTTATGGGACAGTTATAGCAATCAGCCCCAGCATTTT
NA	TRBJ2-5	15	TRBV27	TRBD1	CASSLLGQGEETQYF	TGTGCCAGCAGTTTATTGGGACAGGGGGAAGAGACCCAGTACTTC
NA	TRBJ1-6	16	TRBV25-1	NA	CASSLGGVQTNSPLHF	TGTGCCAGCAGTTTGGGCGGGGTTCAGACTAATTCACCCCTCCACTTT
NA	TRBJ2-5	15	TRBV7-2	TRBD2	CASSSLAGGRETQYF	TGTGCCAGCAGCTCACTAGCGGGGGGGCGAGAGACCCAGTACTTC
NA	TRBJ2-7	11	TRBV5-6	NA	CASSLAYEQYF	TGTGCCAGCAGCTTGGCCTACGAGCAGTACTTC
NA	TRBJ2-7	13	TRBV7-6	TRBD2	CASSPGGGYEQYF	TGTGCCAGCAGCCCCGGGGGGGGATACGAGCAGTACTTC
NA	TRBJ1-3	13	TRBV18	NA	CASSPDGGNTIYF	TGTGCCAGCTCTCCGGACGGTGGAAACACCATATATTTT
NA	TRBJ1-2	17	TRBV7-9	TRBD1	CASSLGWWGQGPFGYTF	TGTGCCAGCAGCTTAGGGTGGTGGGGACAGGGGCCCTTCGGCTACACCTTC
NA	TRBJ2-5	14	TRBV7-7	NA	CASSPLGVQETQYF	TGTGCCAGCAGCCCGCTGGGGGTCCAAGAGACCCAGTACTTC
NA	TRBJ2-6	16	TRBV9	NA	CASSVGGLTGANVLTF	TGTGCCAGCAGCGTAGGTGGGCTAACTGGGGCCAACGTCCTGACTTTC
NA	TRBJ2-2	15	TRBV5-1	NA	CASSLGLAGTGELFF	TGCGCCAGCAGCTTGGGGCTAGCTGGCACCGGGGAGCTGTTTTTT
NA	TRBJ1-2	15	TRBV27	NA	CASSLSGGGNYGYTF	TGTGCCAGCAGTTTATCCGGCGGGGGCAACTATGGCTACACCTTC
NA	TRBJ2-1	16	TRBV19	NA	CASSRAMEPPYNEQFF	TGTGCCAGTAGTAGAGCCATGGAGCCCCCCTACAATGAGCAGTTCTTC
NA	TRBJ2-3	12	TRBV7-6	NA	CASARFTDTQYF	TGTGCCAGCGCCAGGTTCACAGATACGCAGTATTTT
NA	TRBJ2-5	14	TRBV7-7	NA	CASSLSSIPETQYF	TGTGCCAGCAGCTTATCTAGTATCCCAGAGACCCAGTACTTC
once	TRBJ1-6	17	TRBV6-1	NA	CASSEYRASSYNSPLHF	TGTGCCAGCAGTGAATACAGGGCAAGCTCCTATAATTCACCCCTCCACTTT
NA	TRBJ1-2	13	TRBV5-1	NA	CASSLTGENGYTF	TGCGCCAGCAGCTTGACGGGGGAAAATGGCTACACCTTC
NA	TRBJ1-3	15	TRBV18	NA	CASSPSESSGNTIYF	TGTGCCAGCTCACCATCAGAGAGCTCTGGAAACACCATATATTTT
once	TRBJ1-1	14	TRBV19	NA	CASSRKGGNTEAFF	TGTGCCAGTAGTAGGAAAGGGGGAAACACTGAAGCTTTCTTT
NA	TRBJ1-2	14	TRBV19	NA	CASSTRQTSYGYTF	TGTGCCAGTAGTACTCGACAAACCTCCTATGGCTACACCTTC
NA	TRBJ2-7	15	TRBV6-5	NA	CASSYGQSRSYEQYF	TGTGCCAGCAGTTATGGACAGTCCCGCTCCTACGAGCAGTACTTC
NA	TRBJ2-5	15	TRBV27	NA	CASSSLGSRQETQYF	TGTGCCAGCAGTTCACTGGGTAGTCGGCAAGAGACCCAGTACTTC
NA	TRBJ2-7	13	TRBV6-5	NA	CASSQGAGNEQYF	TGTGCCAGCAGCCAAGGGGCAGGGAACGAGCAGTACTTC
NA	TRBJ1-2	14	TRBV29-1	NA	CSVGGSSFNYGYTF	TGCAGCGTTGGGGGATCCTCCTTCAACTATGGCTACACCTTC
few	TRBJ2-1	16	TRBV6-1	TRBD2	CASSEISGGSYNEQFF	TGTGCCAGCAGTGAAATCAGCGGGGGCTCCTACAATGAGCAGTTCTTC
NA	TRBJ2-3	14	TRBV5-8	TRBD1	CASLGTGYTDTQYF	TGTGCCAGCTTAGGGACAGGGTACACAGATACGCAGTATTTT
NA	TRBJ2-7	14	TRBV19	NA	CASSATLLSYEQYF	TGTGCCAGTAGTGCCACACTGCTCTCCTACGAGCAGTACTTC